Listed here are 23 T cell receptor beta chains from one sample, sequenced in a study of T-cell reconstitution after alpha-beta-depleted transplantation in children. Using unique molecular identifiers, the investigators prepared the TCRbeta library. MiXCR was run by TCRdb on the PCR reads, yielding one entry per CDR3 protein. Altogether some 490,000 distinct CDR3 sequences are present, 12% being singletons, with the ten largest covering around 6.1%. The specimen comprised PBMCs from the stem cell graft donor, sampled from the stem cell graft. The source of these receptors is a human donor who donated a stem cell graft to a child with combined immunodeficiency.

The J gene is TRBJ2-1, the V gene TRBV12-3 or TRBV12-4; TRBD1 aligns across 9 bases. The CDR3 has 14 amino acids. The J segment lost 9 bases and the V segment lost 3 bases, leaving 6 bases of the junction unmatched. Here the CDR3 reads CASSFVTGGPEQFF. CDR3 nucleotide sequence: TGTGCCAGCAGTTTCGTTACAGGGGGCCCTGAGCAGTTCTTC.

This chain links TRBV7-3 with TRBJ2-1; possibly TRBD2 for D (6 bases). Trimming removed 4 bases from V and 0 bases from J, with 13 bases in between. This CDR3 region has 16 residues. The germline V gene encodes CDR1 SGHTA and CDR2 FQGTGA. The CDR3 nucleotides read TGTGCCAGCAGCTCCGCCGGGGGAAGCTCCTACAATGAGCAGTTCTTC. It translates to CASSSAGGSSYNEQFF.

The chain uses TRBV11-2 and TRBJ2-2; the match to TRBD2 covers 9 bases. This CDR3 is built from 18 residues. From germline, CDR1 is SGHAT and CDR2 FQNNGV. The trim removed 4 bases at V and 3 bases at J, leaving 12 bases unmatched. CDR3 loop: CASSSEGAGLAYTGELFF. CDR3 DNA: TGTGCCAGCAGCTCGGAGGGTGCGGGACTAGCCTACACCGGGGAGCTGTTTTTT.

This chain uses TRBV2 with TRBJ2-1, with 11 bases aligning to TRBD2. Germline V gene data show CDR1 as SNHLY and CDR2 as FYNNEI. After removal of 6 bases from V and 8 bases from J, the junction contained 6 bases not matched to a gene. The CDR3 sequence is 14 residues long. DNA for the CDR3: TGTGCCAGCAGCGGACTAGCGGGTTACTATGAGCAGTTCTTC. It translates to CASSGLAGYYEQFF. The whole variable domain, filled in from reference TRBV2 and TRBJ2-1, reads EPEVTQTPSHQVTQMGQEVILRCVPISNHLYFYWYRQILGQKVEFLVSFYNNEISEKSEIFDDQFSVERPDGSNFTLKIRSTKLEDSAMYFCASSGLAGYYEQFFGPGTRLTVL.

This clonotype was recorded many times. The rearrangement uses TRBV29-1 and TRBJ2-5; weak D call: TRBD2 (5 bases). Trimming removed 4 bases from V and 5 bases from J, with 17 bases in between. The length of the CDR3 is 14 residues. CDR1 and CDR2 from the germline V gene are SQVTM and ANQGSEA. The CDR3 DNA sequence: TGCAGCGTTGCGGGATTAGAACTTTCGGAGACCCAGTACTTC. Its translation: CSVAGLELSETQYF.

Of note for this clonotype: Relative to the germline gene, one junction end is altered; a read error may explain this. This chain links TRBV29-1 with TRBJ2-7, with 11 nucleotides matching TRBD1. This CDR3 contains 11 residues. The germline gives CDR1 SQVTM, CDR2 ANQGSEA. CDR3 coding DNA: TGCAGCGTTCGGACAGGGGGCGAGCTGTACTTC. This codes for CSVRTGGELYF.

J is TRBJ1-6 and V is TRBV6-5; D possibly corresponds to TRBD1 (6 bases). V lost 5 bases and J lost 8, with 19 bases in between. Germline V gives CDR1 MNHEY, CDR2 SVGAGI. This CDR3 comprises 16 residues. The CDR3 DNA reads TGTGCCAGCAGTCACCAGACCGGGACATTCGATTCACCCCTCCACTTT. Translating it yields CASSHQTGTFDSPLHF.

The chain recombines TRBV6-5 with TRBJ2-7, with 7 bases that match TRBD1. Per germline, CDR1 MNHEY and CDR2 SVGAGI. The CDR3 is made up of 14 amino acids. After removal of 5 bases from V and 4 bases from J, the junction contained 8 bases not matched to a gene. The CDR3 region has the DNA TGTGCCAGCAGTCGGACAGGAAGGGGGTACGAGCAGTACTTC. Amino acids: CASSRTGRGYEQYF.

This clonotype appeared a few times. The CDR3 loop is CASSLVRLAGPFGQFF. DNA for the CDR3: TGTGCCAGCAGTTTAGTTCGACTAGCGGGGCCCTTTGGGCAGTTCTTC. The chain carries TRBV12-3 or TRBV12-4 and TRBJ2-1; 11 bases are shared with TRBD2. This CDR3 spans 16 amino acids. V lost 1 base to trimming and J lost 12 bases; unmatched junction nucleotides: 11.

This clonotype was detected only a few times. This chain uses TRBV6-5 with TRBJ2-3; no definite D call. Germline lookup yields CDR1 MNHEY and CDR2 SVGAGI. This CDR3 comprises 13 residues. Trimming took 0 bases from V and 4 from J, leaving 5 bases between them. CDR3 coding DNA: TGTGCCAGCAGTTACTCGAAGGCAGATACGCAGTATTTT. It is translated as CASSYSKADTQYF.

This clonotype was picked up many times. CDR3 in DNA: TGTGCCAGCAGTTACCTCGCGTTAGCGGACTCCTTAGGCGGGGAGCTGTTTTTT. It yields the protein CASSYLALADSLGGELFF. The genes are TRBV12-3 or TRBV12-4 and TRBJ2-2; weak D call: TRBD2 (6 bases). The CDR3 runs 18 residues. V lost 4 bases and J 7 bases, leaving 25 bases between the germline ends.

This clonotype turned up a few times. This sequence joins TRBV7-2 and TRBJ2-1; D unresolved. V was clipped by 3 bases and J by 4 bases, with 10 bases between them. The CDR3 spans 14 residues. Per the germline V gene, CDR1 is SGHTA and CDR2 is FQGNSA. The DNA for the CDR3 is TGTGCCAGCAGCTTCATTGACGGGTACAATGAGCAGTTCTTC. The encoded protein is CASSFIDGYNEQFF. The entire variable domain, with the rest obtained from reference TRBV7-2 and TRBJ2-1, is as follows: GAGVSQSPSNKVTEKGKDVELRCDPISGHTALYWYRQSLGQGLEFLIYFQGNSAPDKSGLPSDRFSAERTGGSVSTLTIQRTQQEDSAVYLCASSFIDGYNEQFFGPGTRLTVL.

This clonotype has at least ten counts. The gene calls are TRBV12-3 or TRBV12-4 and TRBJ2-2; 7 nucleotides line up with TRBD2. The junction had 7 bases not matched to a gene; V was cut back by 6 bases and J by 3 bases. This CDR3 contains 15 residues. CDR3 region: CASRFRGGDTGELFF. The CDR3 nucleotides read TGTGCCAGCAGATTCCGGGGAGGGGACACCGGGGAGCTGTTTTTT.

The rearrangement links TRBV4-2 to TRBJ1-4, with unresolved D. The V gene's germline CDR1 is LGHNA and CDR2 YNFKEQ. V was pared by 3 bases and J by 7 bases, with 12 bases between. The CDR3 runs to 14 residues. The CDR3 is CASSQAGGGEKLFF. The CDR3 nucleotides are TGTGCCAGCAGCCAGGCCGGTGGCGGTGAAAAACTGTTTTTT.

The chain combines TRBV7-8 with TRBJ2-1, with TRBD2 as a possible D gene (6 bases). Germline values: CDR1 SGHVS, CDR2 FQNEAQ. Trimming pared 0 bases from V and 4 bases from J, leaving 7 bases between. This CDR3 comprises 14 residues. The chain's CDR3 is CASSLATRYNEQFF. CDR3 DNA sequence: TGTGCCAGCAGCTTAGCGACTAGATACAATGAGCAGTTCTTC.

In this sample, this clonotype turned up many times. The gene calls are TRBV4-1 and TRBJ2-7; 8 positions match TRBD1. This CDR3 contains 15 residues. Germline V gives CDR1 MGHRA, CDR2 YSYEKL. V was pared by 3 bases and J by 2 bases, with 6 bases of the junction left unmatched. This CDR3 reads CASSQAGTGAYEQYF. The CDR3 DNA reads as TGCGCCAGCAGCCAGGCCGGGACAGGAGCCTACGAGCAGTACTTC.

This clonotype came up many times. This chain uses TRBV4-3 with TRBJ2-3; 9 bases agree with TRBD2. Germline CDR1 is LGHNA and CDR2 is YSLEER. With V trimmed by 0 bases and J by 5 bases, 6 bases remained unmatched. The CDR3 loop spans 16 amino acids. The CDR3 DNA is TGCGCCAGCAGCCAAGATCTTGGCGGGAGGGGAGATACGCAGTATTTT. It yields the protein CASSQDLGGRGDTQYF.

The chain employs TRBV9 and TRBJ2-7, with a weak D call TRBD2 (5 bases). The CDR3 has 15 residues. V gave up 4 bases and J gave up 2 bases, with 16 bases separating them. CDR1 SGDLS and CDR2 YYNGEE come from the germline V gene. The CDR3 region is CASSPTSGKTYEQYF. CDR3 nucleotide sequence: TGTGCCAGCAGCCCGACAAGCGGAAAGACCTACGAGCAGTACTTC.

V usage is TRBV5-1 and J usage is TRBJ2-2, with a tentative D call TRBD2 (5 bases). Germline-derived CDR1 and CDR2 are SGHRS and YFSETQ. The germline V and J ends were trimmed by 3 bases and 4 bases, with 10 bases remaining between them. The CDR3 contains 14 residues. CDR3 in DNA: TGCGCCAGCAGCTCTACTAGTGCCACCGGGGAGCTGTTTTTT. Translating it yields CASSSTSATGELFF.

There are many counts of this clonotype. This chain connects TRBV28 to TRBJ2-5; 11 bases align to TRBD1. J was trimmed by 4 bases and V by 3 bases; bases with no gene match: 4. The germline gives CDR1 MDHEN, CDR2 SYDVKM. The CDR3 loop spans 15 amino acids. The CDR3 reads CASSLGQGGGETQYF. The CDR3 coding sequence is TGTGCCAGCAGTTTGGGACAGGGGGGAGGAGAGACCCAGTACTTC.

The rearrangement links TRBV7-2 to TRBJ2-1; TRBD2 aligns across 11 bases. The ends lost 5 bases at V and 11 bases at J; junction bases unmatched: 8. In germline, CDR1 is SGHTA, CDR2 FQGNSA. The CDR3 spans 14 residues. CDR3: CASSNSGGGGKQFF. In DNA, the CDR3 is TGTGCCAGCAGCAATAGCGGGGGGGGCGGGAAGCAGTTCTTC.

This clonotype has more than one count but fewer than ten. The chain couples TRBV28 to TRBJ1-1; TRBD1 agrees at 9 bases. V was clipped by 5 bases and J by 12 bases; unmatched bases: 10. CDR3 length: 13 amino acids. The germline CDR1 and CDR2 sequences are MDHEN and SYDVKM. The CDR3 sequence is CASSQTGTGNTFF. CDR3 nucleotide sequence: TGTGCCAGCAGTCAAACCGGGACAGGGAATACTTTCTTT.

The rearrangement links TRBV11-2 to TRBJ2-3; 9 bases align to TRBD1. There are 18 residues in the CDR3. The germline V gene has CDR1 SGHAT and CDR2 FQNNGV. Trimming at V came to 1 base and at J to 1 base, leaving 9 bases not matched to a gene. CDR3 DNA: TGTGCCAGCAGCTTAGGGACAGGGGCCCAGACGGGCACAGATACGCAGTATTTT. As protein: CASSLGTGAQTGTDTQYF.